The 3 T cell receptor beta chains below come from one sample, sequenced in a study of blood T cell repertoires in COVID-19. Assay: immunoSEQ multiplex PCR; the TCRdb copy retains only in-frame clones and omits some. The profile shows approximately 210,000 clones, around 88% of them singletons. The sequenced material came from peripheral blood. The receptor set was obtained from a young man with active or convalescent COVID-19.

V usage is TRBV19 and J usage is TRBJ2-1, with D unclear. The CDR3 loop spans 16 amino acids. Germline V gene data show CDR1 as LNHDA and CDR2 as SQIVND (reference sequence). The V end was cut by 1 base, the J end by 1 base, with 11 bases between. CDR3 sequence: CASSIVGRGSYNEQFF. The CDR3 nucleotides are TGTGCCAGTAGTATAGTGGGTCGCGGATCCTACAATGAGCAGTTCTTC. The full variable domain, completed using reference TRBV19 and TRBJ2-1, is DGGITQSPKYLFRKEGQNVTLSCEQNLNHDAMYWYRQDPGQGLRLIYYSQIVNDFQKGDIAEGYSVSREKKESFPLTVTSAQKNPTAFYLCASSIVGRGSYNEQFFGPGTRLTVL.

The chain combines TRBV28 with TRBJ2-5, with TRBD1 matching 7 bases. The CDR3 is 14 residues long. Germline V CDR1 and CDR2: MDHEN, SYDVKM. With 3 bases clipped from V and 5 bases from J, the junction kept 6 bases outside the gene matches. CDR3 residues: CASSFGRGRETQYF. The CDR3 bases are TGTGCCAGCAGTTTTGGTAGGGGGCGGGAGACCCAGTACTTC.

The chain links TRBV18 to TRBJ2-7; no definite D call. With 3 bases removed from V and 1 base from J, the gap between germline ends came to 4 bases. The CDR3 runs 12 residues. Germline V gives CDR1 KGHSH, CDR2 LQKENI. This CDR3 is CASSPESYEQYF. As DNA, the CDR3 is TGTGCCAGCTCACCGGAGTCCTACGAGCAGTACTTC.